This is a list of T cell receptor beta chains from one sample in a study of cytomegalovirus exposure and HLA in healthy donors. This table comes from immunoSEQ multiplex PCR, and its TCRdb copy is limited to in-frame clones, with some not included. The repertoire holds some 79,000 clones, around 66% seen once, with 15% in the top ten. The sample taken for sequencing was PBMCs. These receptor sequences come from a woman between 35 and 50 years old in good health and CMV-seropositive. Both conserved end residues are part of each CDR3. Each record gives: J gene, clone size, V gene, D gene, CDR3 DNA, CDR3 protein. The D gene is left open where the match is weak. The size entry is marked missing in some rows and otherwise reads once, few, many or a size class.

TRBJ2-1,NA,TRBV6-5,TRBD2,TGTGCCAGCAGTTACTCGAGCGGGAGGAGGTCGAATGAGCAGTTCTTC,CASSYSSGRRSNEQFF
TRBJ2-7,once,TRBV28,TRBD2,TGTGCCAGCAGTCTCCTAGTCGGGGGGGGTGAGAGGTACGAGCAGTACTTC,CASSLLVGGGERYEQYF
TRBJ2-2,NA,TRBV19,NA,TGTGCCAGCAGACAGGGAGGAGGGGAGCTGTTTTTT,CASRQGGGELFF
TRBJ2-2,NA,TRBV2,NA,TGTGCCAGCAGGGCCGCCGGGGAGCTGTTTTTT,CASRAAGELFF
TRBJ1-1,NA,TRBV10-3,NA,TGTGCCATCAGTGCAAGGGGGGGGGACACTGAAGCTTTCTTT,CAISARGGDTEAFF
TRBJ1-2,NA,TRBV4-1,NA,TGCGCCAGCAGCCAAGGAGATCTTGCCGGACTATATGGCTACACCTTC,CASSQGDLAGLYGYTF
TRBJ1-4,NA,TRBV6-5,NA,TGTGCCAGCAGTTACTCGCCGAGCAGGGAAAAACTGTTTTTT,CASSYSPSREKLFF
TRBJ2-5,few,TRBV11-2,TRBD1,TGTGCCAGCAGGCGGGGACAGGTGTCCGCAGAGACCCAGTACTTC,CASRRGQVSAETQYF
TRBJ2-7,NA,TRBV29-1,TRBD1,TGCAGCGCTGAACAGGGGGTCCCCTACGAGCAGTACTTC,CSAEQGVPYEQYF
TRBJ2-7,NA,TRBV30,TRBD1,TGTGCCTGGAGTGTACAGGGACAGGGAGACGAGCAGTACTTC,CAWSVQGQGDEQYF
TRBJ2-1,NA,TRBV6-6,NA,TGTGCCAGCAAGACGACAGGCAATGAGCAGTTCTTC,CASKTTGNEQFF